This T cell receptor (beta chain) stems from a study of T cell responses to AZD1222 COVID-19 vaccine. At the level of the study: Second-dose intervals of approximately 4 or approximately 12 weeks were pooled. Study-level findings and limits: Spike regions recognized by vaccine-associated CD4 TCRs spanned the protein, led by 160-218 and 743-854. None of the repertoires were sampled until the peak T cell response had passed.

The CDR3 runs 14 residues. Germline CDR1 and CDR2: SGHRS and YFSETQ. V was trimmed by 0 bases and J by 4 bases, leaving 10 bases between them. Comment on this clone: Its antigen is unknown.

Assay used: immunoSEQ multiplex PCR; TCRdb lists only in-frame clones, some missing. This sample has 75,000 to 100,000 clones, with approximately 90% found just once. The sequenced sample was peripheral blood, obtained on day 0 of AZD1222 vaccination. The TCR comes from an adult in good health. The chain couples TRBV5-1 to TRBJ1-1; D is possibly TRBD1 (5 bases). The CDR3 reads CASSLDGRGTEAFF. As DNA, the CDR3 is TGCGCCAGCAGCTTGGATGGGAGGGGCACTGAAGCTTTCTTT.